This TCR beta chain was profiled in a study of T cell responses to AZD1222 COVID-19 vaccine. The length of the CDR3 is 14 residues. The V gene's germline CDR1 is LNHDA and CDR2 SQIVND (reference sequence). The V end was cut by 5 bases, the J end by 1 base, with 6 bases between. Sequencing was performed with immunoSEQ multiplex PCR; in TCRdb, only in-frame clones are kept and a portion is missing. This sample has 150,000 to 200,000 clones, with 90% to 95% found just once. Study results and limitations: Spike-wide vaccine-associated CD4 TCRs dominated at 160-218 and 743-854.

About this clone itself: Its antigen is not known.

This receptor was identified in an adult who received the AZD1222 COVID-19 vaccine. The sample was peripheral blood, taken 28 days after the second AZD1222 dose. The chain combines TRBV19 with TRBJ2-6; D ambiguous. In nucleotides, the CDR3 is TGTGCCAGTAGTGAACTGTCTGGGGCCAACGTCCTGACTTTC. Translation gives CASSELSGANVLTF.